These 21 T cell receptor beta chains were all obtained from the same sample, sequenced in a study of T-cell reconstitution after alpha-beta-depleted transplantation in children. TCRbeta library preparation incorporated unique molecular identifiers. TCRdb analysed the PCR reads with MiXCR anew, one entry per CDR3 protein. This sample has some 400,000 distinct CDR3 sequences, with roughly 22% found just once. The sequencing here drew on PBMCs from the stem cell graft donor, taken from the stem cell graft. The receptors come from a human donor who donated a stem cell graft to a child with acute myeloid leukemia.

The chain links TRBV11-2 to TRBJ2-5, with TRBD2 matching over 14 bases. Germline CDR1 SGHAT, CDR2 FQNNGV. The junction had 9 bases not matched to a gene; V was cut back by 7 bases and J by 5 bases. This CDR3 is built from 16 residues. The CDR3: CASTMTSGRAVETQYF. The CDR3, as DNA: TGTGCCAGCACCATGACTAGCGGGAGGGCCGTGGAGACCCAGTACTTC.

The V call is TRBV7-2, the J call TRBJ2-7, with D possibly matching TRBD1 (6 bases). The ends were cut back, 1 base at V and 2 bases at J, with 12 bases in the middle. The germline V gene has CDR1 SGHTA and CDR2 FQGNSA. The CDR3 consists of 15 residues. This chain's CDR3 is CASSLGKTGTYEQYF. DNA of the CDR3: TGTGCCAGCAGCTTAGGGAAAACAGGGACCTACGAGCAGTACTTC.

The chain has TRBV9 and TRBJ2-3; TRBD2 matches 8 bases. The CDR3 is 16 amino acids. The germline gives CDR1 SGDLS, CDR2 YYNGEE. Germline trimming cut 0 bases from V and 2 bases from J; bases unmatched to any gene: 5. The DNA for the CDR3 is TGTGCCAGCAGCGTAGAACTAGCGGAGACCACAGATACGCAGTATTTT. Its protein is CASSVELAETTDTQYF.

This clonotype was counted between two and nine times. The CDR3 reads CASTHLGRDQETQYF. The CDR3, as DNA: TGTGCCAGCACCCACCTTGGCAGGGACCAAGAGACCCAGTACTTC. The chain couples TRBV11-2 to TRBJ2-5; tentatively, D is TRBD1 (5 bases). Germline loops: CDR1 SGHAT, CDR2 FQNNGV. V dropped 7 bases and J dropped 0 bases, with 15 bases sitting between them. The CDR3 has 15 residues.

This clonotype was detected ten times or more. The chain has TRBV29-1 and TRBJ2-1, with 9 bases identical to TRBD2. This CDR3 spans 14 amino acids. Germline loops: CDR1 SQVTM, CDR2 ANQGSEA. Trimming at V came to 1 base and at J to 9 bases, leaving 7 bases not matched to a gene. The CDR3, as DNA: TGCAGCGTTGAAGCTAGCGGGATGTCGGCTGAGCAGTTCTTC. The encoded protein is CSVEASGMSAEQFF.

The chain links TRBV20-1 to TRBJ2-5; 10 nucleotides line up with TRBD2. Germline V lookup: CDR1 DFQATT, CDR2 SNEGSKA (reference sequence). V gave up 0 bases and J gave up 3 bases; unmatched junction bases: 4. This CDR3 spans 15 amino acids. CDR3 protein: CSARDGLAVEETQYF. CDR3 sequence (DNA): TGCAGTGCTAGAGATGGACTAGCGGTTGAAGAGACCCAGTACTTC.

This clonotype occurred a few times. The chain recombines TRBV28 with TRBJ1-1; perhaps TRBD1 as D (5 bases). This CDR3 region has 12 residues. Per the germline V gene, CDR1 is MDHEN and CDR2 is SYDVKM. The ends were cut back, 8 bases at V and 6 bases at J, with 13 bases in the middle. The CDR3 loop is CASGREGPEAFF. The DNA of the CDR3 is TGTGCCAGCGGCCGGGAGGGGCCTGAAGCTTTCTTT.

This chain connects TRBV7-6 to TRBJ2-6; 9 positions agree with TRBD1. The CDR3 runs to 18 residues. Germline lookup yields CDR1 SGHVS and CDR2 FNYEAQ. Losses at the gene ends were 5 bases for V and 4 bases for J; bases not matched to a gene: 12. Written as DNA, the CDR3 is TGTGCCAGCAGCGCGAGCGGGACAGGGTCTTCAGGGGCCAACGTCCTGACTTTC. Translating gives CASSASGTGSSGANVLTF. The full variable domain, rest sourced from reference TRBV7-6 and TRBJ2-6, is GAGVSQSPRYKVTKRGQDVALRCDPISGHVSLYWYRQALGQGPEFLTYFNYEAQQDKSGLPNDRFSAERPEGSISTLTIQRTEQRDSAMYRCASSASGTGSSGANVLTFGAGSRLTVL.

This chain connects TRBV19 to TRBJ2-1, with D perhaps matching TRBD1 (5 bases). CDR3 length: 16 residues. The V and J ends lost 3 bases and 3 bases respectively, with 15 bases between them. CDR1 LNHDA and CDR2 SQIVND come from the germline V gene (reference sequence). The CDR3 nucleotides are TGTGCCAGTAGTATGGACATGGGTGGGCTCTACAATGAGCAGTTCTTC. It is translated as CASSMDMGGLYNEQFF.

This clonotype appeared a few times. J is TRBJ1-4 and V is TRBV28; maybe TRBD1 (5 bases). V dropped 4 bases and J dropped 2 bases, with 20 bases sitting between them. The length of the CDR3 is 18 residues. The germline gives CDR1 MDHEN, CDR2 SYDVKM. CDR3 protein: CASSSYRGQTSTNEKLFF. DNA for the CDR3: TGTGCCAGCAGTTCTTATAGGGGCCAGACTTCTACTAATGAAAAACTGTTTTTT. The full variable domain, completed using reference TRBV28 and TRBJ1-4, is DVKVTQSSRYLVKRTGEKVFLECVQDMDHENMFWYRQDPGLGLRLIYFSYDVKMKEKGDIPEGYSVSREKKERFSLILESASTNQTSMYLCASSSYRGQTSTNEKLFFGSGTQLSVL.

This clonotype was counted only a few times. The rearrangement links TRBV6-1 to TRBJ2-1; D uncertain. Trimming cost V 1 base and J 3 bases, with 7 bases left between them. The CDR3 has 14 residues. CDR1 is MNHNS and CDR2 is SASEGT in the germline V gene. CDR3 DNA: TGTGCCAGCAGTGAAGGGAACTACTACAATGAGCAGTTCTTC. Amino acid sequence: CASSEGNYYNEQFF.

This clonotype was recorded a few times. The gene calls are TRBV20-1 and TRBJ2-1; D possibly corresponds to TRBD1 (6 bases). Trimming took 6 bases from V and 6 from J, leaving 24 bases between them. This CDR3 is 16 amino acids long. The germline V gene encodes CDR1 DFQATT and CDR2 SNEGSKA (reference sequence). The CDR3 nucleotides read TGCAGTGCCTTAATAAAAAGGGACACGCGGTCCAATGAGCAGTTCTTC. It translates to CSALIKRDTRSNEQFF.

This clonotype was counted only a few times. The chain employs TRBV29-1 and TRBJ2-7, with 12 bases fitting TRBD2. CDR1 and CDR2 (germline): SQVTM, ANQGSEA. This CDR3 contains 12 residues. V lost 6 bases and J lost 7; bases outside the gene matches: 4. CDR3 in DNA: TGCAGCGTGACTAGCGGGAGTCGTGAGCAGTACTTC. This codes for CSVTSGSREQYF.

This clonotype has at least ten counts. The chain is built from TRBV6-5 and TRBJ1-1, with D possibly TRBD1 on 6 matching bases. The CDR3 extends over 16 amino acids. V was cut by 2 bases and J by 6 bases, with 19 bases left in between. Germline values: CDR1 MNHEY, CDR2 SVGAGI. CDR3 loop: CASSYTPGAGLAEAFF. The CDR3 DNA follows: TGTGCCAGCAGTTACACCCCAGGGGCAGGGCTTGCTGAAGCTTTCTTT.

The chain has TRBV12-3 or TRBV12-4 and TRBJ1-1; D is unclear. Trimming took off 2 bases at V and 0 bases at J, with 4 bases between the two ends. CDR3 size: 13 residues. This chain's CDR3 is CASSLHMNTEAFF. Here the CDR3 DNA reads TGTGCCAGCAGTTTACATATGAACACTGAAGCTTTCTTT.

A few counts support this clonotype. The chain joins TRBV12-3 or TRBV12-4 to TRBJ1-1; TRBD1 might be the D (5 bases). This CDR3 contains 17 residues. Trimming cost V 1 base and J 0 bases, with 15 bases left between them. CDR3 in DNA: TGTGCCAGCAGTTTAGAGGGGCCCGCATCCATGAACACTGAAGCTTTCTTT. The encoded protein is CASSLEGPASMNTEAFF.

This clonotype appeared a few times. The rearrangement uses TRBV12-3 or TRBV12-4 and TRBJ2-6; 11 positions agree with TRBD2. CDR3 size: 18 residues. Unmatched junction bases numbered 8, after V lost 7 bases and J lost 0 bases. Here the CDR3 reads CASTASGRFYSGANVLTF. In nucleotides, the CDR3 is TGTGCCAGCACCGCTAGCGGGAGGTTCTACTCTGGGGCCAACGTCCTGACTTTC.

Ten or more counts support this clonotype. The chain recombines TRBV20-1 with TRBJ2-5; 7 nucleotides agree with TRBD1. V lost 3 bases to trimming and J lost 5 bases; unmatched junction nucleotides: 15. The CDR3 consists of 16 residues. Germline CDR1 is DFQATT and CDR2 is SNEGSKA (reference sequence). The CDR3 is CSARTGMVLGGETQYF. In nucleotides, the CDR3 is TGCAGTGCTAGGACAGGGATGGTCCTAGGTGGGGAGACCCAGTACTTC.

The chain carries TRBV13 and TRBJ2-7; no reliable D call. The V and J ends lost 5 bases and 3 bases respectively, with 5 bases between them. The CDR3 extends over 11 amino acids. Germline values: CDR1 PRHDT, CDR2 FYEKMQ (reference sequence). DNA for the CDR3: TGTGCCAGCAGCGTTTACTACGAGCAGTACTTC. Translated, it gives CASSVYYEQYF.

The chain combines TRBV27 with TRBJ2-1; 10 bases are a match to TRBD1. V was pared by 3 bases and J by 10 bases, with 9 bases of the junction left unmatched. Germline assignment: CDR1 MNHEY and CDR2 SMNVEV (reference sequence). CDR3 size: 15 residues. The CDR3 bases are TGTGCCAGCAGTTTTAAGGGACAGGGGCTTTGGGAGCAGTTCTTC. Its protein product is CASSFKGQGLWEQFF.

This clonotype has at least ten counts. This chain uses TRBV20-1 with TRBJ2-3; weak D call: TRBD1 (5 bases). Trimming removed 3 bases at V and 6 bases at J, with 7 bases between. The CDR3 sequence is 11 residues long. The germline CDR1 and CDR2 sequences are DFQATT and SNEGSKA (reference sequence). The CDR3 is CSASPGDTQYF. CDR3 bases: TGCAGTGCTAGTCCAGGGGATACGCAGTATTTT.